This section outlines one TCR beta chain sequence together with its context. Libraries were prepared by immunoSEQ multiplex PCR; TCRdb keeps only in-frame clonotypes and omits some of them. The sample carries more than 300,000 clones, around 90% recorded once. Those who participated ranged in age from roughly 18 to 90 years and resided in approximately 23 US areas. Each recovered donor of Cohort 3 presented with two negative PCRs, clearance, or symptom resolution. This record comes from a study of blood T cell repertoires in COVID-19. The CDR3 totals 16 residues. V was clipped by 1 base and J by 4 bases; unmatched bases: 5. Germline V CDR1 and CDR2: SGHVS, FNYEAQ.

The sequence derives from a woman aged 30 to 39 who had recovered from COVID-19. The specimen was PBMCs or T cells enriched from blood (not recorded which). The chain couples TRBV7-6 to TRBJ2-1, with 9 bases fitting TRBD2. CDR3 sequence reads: CASSLGGGAAYNEQFF. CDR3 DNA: TGTGCCAGCAGCTTAGGCGGGGGGGCTGCATACAATGAGCAGTTCTTC.